This T cell receptor (beta chain) is drawn from a study of regulatory T cells in long-lasting Graves disease. The study, taken as a whole, reports: Researchers examined only peripheral blood and not thyroid tissue.

This clonotype has a handful of counts. Antigen: not known. A read error may produce the germline difference seen at one junction end. Arm-PCR of CDR3 regions with iRepertoire HTBI primers generated TCR beta libraries. Using its own MiXCR run on the multiplex PCR reads, TCRdb lists one record per CDR3 protein. The table lists some 400,000 distinct CDR3 sequences, more than 13% of them singletons. The time point here: newly diagnosed GD, antithyroid drugs for less than 3 months. Researchers made the TCR library from RNA that was extracted from PBMCs. The CDR3 extends over 14 amino acids. Germline assignment: CDR1 MNHEY and CDR2 SMNVEV (reference sequence). The same specimen was also included in a second study, on T cells in Graves' hyperthyroidism and ophthalmopathy. That study reports: Together with thyroid ultrasound, orbital computed tomography, serum thyroxine and TRAb, clinical symptoms were used for diagnoses. Most clonotypes expanded in thyroid above 0.001 were likewise present in blood.

This clonotype was obtained from a woman under 40 with Graves disease. This material consisted of peripheral blood mononuclear cells (PBMCs), taken at new diagnosis, from a patient treated with antithyroid drugs. The V call is TRBV27, the J call TRBJ2-3; 7 nucleotides line up with TRBD2. The CDR3 region is CAGSFLADTDTQYF. As DNA, the CDR3 is TGTGCCGGCAGTTTTCTAGCGGACACAGATACGCAGTATTTT.